Listed below are T cell receptor beta chains from one sample, sequenced in a study of technical replicates of blood from a few donors. TCRdb keeps only in-frame clones here, not all; method: immunoSEQ multiplex PCR. The top ten hold roughly 0.17% of the sample, which has some 66,000 clones, roughly 98% seen once. Sequencing was performed on T cells isolated from PBMCs. These receptors all come from a human donor in good health. CDR3s leave out the opening cysteine and the closing phenylalanine or tryptophan.

J	V	CDR3
TRBJ2-2	TRBV5-1	ASSLQGYNLNTGELF
TRBJ1-2	TRBV7-9	ASSTGQPDYGYT
TRBJ2-7	TRBV19	ASRGGEEPYEQY
TRBJ1-2	TRBV7-9	ASSLAQGYGYT
TRBJ2-3	TRBV4-1	ASSQESGVSTDTQY
TRBJ2-3	TRBV2	ASRGGLRGITDTQY
TRBJ1-4	TRBV4-1	ASSRKTKGDRDEKLF
TRBJ2-7	TRBV28	ASGTGGIYEQY
TRBJ1-1	TRBV14	ASSQVIRDRRYTEAF
TRBJ2-7	TRBV12-5	ASGPGTDYEQY
TRBJ2-3	TRBV9	ASSVGGTDTQY
TRBJ1-1	TRBV19	ASSAQTGTEAF
TRBJ1-5	TRBV7-8	ASSLGGGTSNQPQH
TRBJ1-3	TRBV19	ASSVGVSGNTIY
TRBJ2-1	TRBV28	ASSFAGLAGGQYNEQF
TRBJ2-7	TRBV11-2	ASFQTSGSSYEQY
TRBJ2-5	TRBV5-6	ASSLDSGGQETQY
TRBJ1-1	TRBV7-9	ASIHSPVGGLWTEAF
TRBJ1-2	TRBV28	ASSFRDRGGYT
TRBJ2-5	TRBV29-1	SVGSDGRAGETQY
TRBJ1-4	TRBV4-2	ASSQRSGRQEKLF
TRBJ2-1	TRBV27	ASSLSRTGAYNEQF
TRBJ2-1	TRBV19	ASSIAGGLTGQFYNEQF
TRBJ2-7	TRBV5-5	ASSLVPSGNYEQY
TRBJ2-7	TRBV4-1	ASSPVGAVAYEQY
TRBJ1-3	TRBV11-2	ASSLRAVGGDTIY